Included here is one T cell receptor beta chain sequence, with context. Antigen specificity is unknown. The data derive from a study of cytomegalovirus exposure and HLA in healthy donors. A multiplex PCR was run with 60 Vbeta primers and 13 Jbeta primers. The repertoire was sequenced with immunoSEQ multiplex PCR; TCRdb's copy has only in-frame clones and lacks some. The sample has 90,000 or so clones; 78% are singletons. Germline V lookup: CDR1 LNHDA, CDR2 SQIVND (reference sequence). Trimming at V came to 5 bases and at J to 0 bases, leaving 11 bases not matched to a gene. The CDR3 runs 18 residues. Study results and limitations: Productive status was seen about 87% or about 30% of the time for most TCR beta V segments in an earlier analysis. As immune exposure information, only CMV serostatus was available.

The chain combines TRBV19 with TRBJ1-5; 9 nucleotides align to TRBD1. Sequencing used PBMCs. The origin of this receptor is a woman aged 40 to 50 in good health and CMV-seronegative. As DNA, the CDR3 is TGTGCCAGTAGTTACCGGGACAGGGTCGGCTATAGCAATCAGCCCCAGCATTTT. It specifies CASSYRDRVGYSNQPQHF.